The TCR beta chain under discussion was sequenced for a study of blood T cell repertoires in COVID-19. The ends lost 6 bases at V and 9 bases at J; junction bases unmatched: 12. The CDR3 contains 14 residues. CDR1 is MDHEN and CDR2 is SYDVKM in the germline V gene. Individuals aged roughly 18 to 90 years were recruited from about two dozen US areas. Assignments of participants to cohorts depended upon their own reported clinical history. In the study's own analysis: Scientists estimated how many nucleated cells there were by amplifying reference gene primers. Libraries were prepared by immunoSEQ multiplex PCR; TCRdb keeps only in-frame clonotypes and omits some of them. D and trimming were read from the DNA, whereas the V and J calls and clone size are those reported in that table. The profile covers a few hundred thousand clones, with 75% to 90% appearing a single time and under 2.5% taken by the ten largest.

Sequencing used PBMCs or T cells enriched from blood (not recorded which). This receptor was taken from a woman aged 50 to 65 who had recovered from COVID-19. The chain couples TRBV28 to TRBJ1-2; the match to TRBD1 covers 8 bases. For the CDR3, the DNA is TGTGCCAGCAGGTCCGCAACAGGGGGGGCGAGCTACACCTTC. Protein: CASRSATGGASYTF.